The rows below give T cell receptor beta chains drawn from one sample of a study of T cells expressing NK-cell markers. From the 5' RACE reads, TCRdb lists one entry per CDR3 protein and no DNA. Its listing shows some 600,000 distinct CDR3 sequences. The sequenced sample was blood T cells: a sorted CD56 or NKG2C T cell subset, CD4+ or CD8+ T cells, or bulk PBMC T cells (not recorded which). All receptors derive from a man aged 18 to 30 in good health. Each CDR3 is given with its conserved first and last residue.

j_gene: TRBJ1-1
v_gene: TRBV29-1
CDR3aa: CSAKKPGVENTEAFF

j_gene: TRBJ2-7
v_gene: TRBV5-1
CDR3aa: CASSNRGGIYEQYF

j_gene: TRBJ2-5
v_gene: TRBV12-3/TRBV12-4
CDR3aa: CASRRDSGETQYF

j_gene: TRBJ2-5
v_gene: TRBV28
CDR3aa: CASSTGLAGGSGETQYF

j_gene: TRBJ2-3
v_gene: TRBV12-3/TRBV12-4
CDR3aa: CASTGARTDTQYF

j_gene: TRBJ2-2
v_gene: TRBV12-3/TRBV12-4
CDR3aa: CASSKEAGELFF

j_gene: TRBJ2-1
v_gene: TRBV2
CDR3aa: CASSVRTSGADEQFF

j_gene: TRBJ2-4
v_gene: TRBV11-1
CDR3aa: CASSFSGGAKNIQYF

j_gene: TRBJ2-5
v_gene: TRBV9
CDR3aa: CASSSPEGQETQYF

j_gene: TRBJ2-1
v_gene: TRBV12-3/TRBV12-4
CDR3aa: CASSETSGIRAEQFF

j_gene: TRBJ2-1
v_gene: TRBV18
CDR3aa: CASSPRHRGDLDEQFF

j_gene: TRBJ2-3
v_gene: TRBV11-3
CDR3aa: CASSPADRTDTQYF

j_gene: TRBJ2-7
v_gene: TRBV12-3/TRBV12-4
CDR3aa: CASSFQLPGVDEQYF

j_gene: TRBJ2-1
v_gene: TRBV10-2
CDR3aa: CASSLLGASEQFF

j_gene: TRBJ2-3
v_gene: TRBV5-1
CDR3aa: CASSTGGPTDTQYF

j_gene: TRBJ1-4
v_gene: TRBV6-5
CDR3aa: CASSPRYNEKLFF

j_gene: TRBJ2-7
v_gene: TRBV29-1
CDR3aa: CSVVRGSYEQYF

j_gene: TRBJ2-3
v_gene: TRBV30
CDR3aa: CAWTLGGQDTQYF

j_gene: TRBJ1-6
v_gene: TRBV11-2
CDR3aa: CASSLERRVWGQYNSPLHF

j_gene: TRBJ1-1
v_gene: TRBV29-1
CDR3aa: CSVGYTGTGGTEAFF

j_gene: TRBJ1-6
v_gene: TRBV10-3
CDR3aa: CAITAEENSPLHF

j_gene: TRBJ1-1
v_gene: TRBV14
CDR3aa: CASSQETGWSSEAFF

j_gene: TRBJ2-2
v_gene: TRBV3-1
CDR3aa: CASSPGTGGLFF

j_gene: TRBJ1-2
v_gene: TRBV20-1
CDR3aa: CSARDARTEGYTF

j_gene: TRBJ2-2
v_gene: TRBV5-1
CDR3aa: CASSVSSGSGGELFF

j_gene: TRBJ1-6
v_gene: TRBV4-1
CDR3aa: CASSQGPLPLHF

j_gene: TRBJ2-2
v_gene: TRBV27
CDR3aa: CASSRGGRPGELFF

j_gene: TRBJ1-1
v_gene: TRBV7-8
CDR3aa: CASSLGRGQGEAFF

j_gene: TRBJ2-2
v_gene: TRBV5-4
CDR3aa: CASRLSGTNTGELFF

j_gene: TRBJ2-1
v_gene: TRBV20-1
CDR3aa: CSARVIPLLYNEQFF

j_gene: TRBJ2-1
v_gene: TRBV9
CDR3aa: CASSVVGQGRNEQFF

j_gene: TRBJ2-1
v_gene: TRBV12-3/TRBV12-4
CDR3aa: CASTLSGRGTDEQFF

j_gene: TRBJ2-3
v_gene: TRBV29-1
CDR3aa: CSLWGIGDTQYF

j_gene: TRBJ1-3
v_gene: TRBV27
CDR3aa: CASSPLDRSSGNTIYF

j_gene: TRBJ1-2
v_gene: TRBV12-3/TRBV12-4
CDR3aa: CASSFGRKGYGYTF

j_gene: TRBJ2-2
v_gene: TRBV29-1
CDR3aa: CSVQPFGGTNTGELFF

j_gene: TRBJ1-1
v_gene: TRBV28
CDR3aa: CASSRTVDGTEAFF

j_gene: TRBJ2-7
v_gene: TRBV6-5
CDR3aa: CASSYSTGIPLEQYF

j_gene: TRBJ1-1
v_gene: TRBV27
CDR3aa: CASLGGERGYTEAFF

j_gene: TRBJ1-4
v_gene: TRBV5-1
CDR3aa: CASSPGGPLEKLFF

j_gene: TRBJ1-2
v_gene: TRBV7-9
CDR3aa: CASSSGTGGRDYTF

j_gene: TRBJ2-1
v_gene: TRBV7-9
CDR3aa: CASSSPGGTSPGNEQFF